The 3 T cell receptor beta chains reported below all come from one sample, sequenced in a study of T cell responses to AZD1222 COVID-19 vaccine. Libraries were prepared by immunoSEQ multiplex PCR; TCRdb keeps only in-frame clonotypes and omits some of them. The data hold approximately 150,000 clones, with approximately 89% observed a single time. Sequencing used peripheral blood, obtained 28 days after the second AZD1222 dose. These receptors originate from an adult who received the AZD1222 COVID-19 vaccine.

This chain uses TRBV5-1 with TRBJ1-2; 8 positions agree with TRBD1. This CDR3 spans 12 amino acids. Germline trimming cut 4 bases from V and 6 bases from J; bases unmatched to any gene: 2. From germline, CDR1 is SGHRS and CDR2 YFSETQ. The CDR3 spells CASSVDRDGYTF. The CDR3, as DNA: TGCGCCAGCAGCGTGGACAGGGATGGCTACACCTTC.

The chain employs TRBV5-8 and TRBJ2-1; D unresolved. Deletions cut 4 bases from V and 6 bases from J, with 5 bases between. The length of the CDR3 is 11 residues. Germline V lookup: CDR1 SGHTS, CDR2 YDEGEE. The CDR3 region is CASSPINEQFF. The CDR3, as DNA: TGTGCCAGCAGCCCTATCAATGAGCAGTTCTTC.

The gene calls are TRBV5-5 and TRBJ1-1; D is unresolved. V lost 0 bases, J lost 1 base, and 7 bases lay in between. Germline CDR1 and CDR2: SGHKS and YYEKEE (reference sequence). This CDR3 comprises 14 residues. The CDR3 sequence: CASSLGGPNTEAFF. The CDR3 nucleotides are TGTGCCAGCAGCTTGGGGGGTCCGAACACTGAAGCTTTCTTT.